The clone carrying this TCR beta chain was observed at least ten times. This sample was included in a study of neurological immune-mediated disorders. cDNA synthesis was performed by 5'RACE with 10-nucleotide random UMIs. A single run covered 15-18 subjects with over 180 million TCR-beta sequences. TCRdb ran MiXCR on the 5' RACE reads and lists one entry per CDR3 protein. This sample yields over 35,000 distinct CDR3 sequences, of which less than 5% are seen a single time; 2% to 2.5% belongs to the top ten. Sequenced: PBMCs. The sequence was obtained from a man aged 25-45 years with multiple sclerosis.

CDR3 sequence reads: CAIPLGRRNKRVYEQYF. In DNA form, the CDR3 reads TGCGCCATCCCTCTGGGACGCAGGAATAAGAGGGTCTACGAGCAGTACTTC. The V call is TRBV5-1, the J call TRBJ2-7, with D perhaps given as TRBD1 or TRBD2 (5 bases each). Germline CDR1 is SGHRS and CDR2 is YFSETQ. This CDR3 region has 17 residues. V was cut by 9 bases and J by 3 bases, with 28 bases left in between.